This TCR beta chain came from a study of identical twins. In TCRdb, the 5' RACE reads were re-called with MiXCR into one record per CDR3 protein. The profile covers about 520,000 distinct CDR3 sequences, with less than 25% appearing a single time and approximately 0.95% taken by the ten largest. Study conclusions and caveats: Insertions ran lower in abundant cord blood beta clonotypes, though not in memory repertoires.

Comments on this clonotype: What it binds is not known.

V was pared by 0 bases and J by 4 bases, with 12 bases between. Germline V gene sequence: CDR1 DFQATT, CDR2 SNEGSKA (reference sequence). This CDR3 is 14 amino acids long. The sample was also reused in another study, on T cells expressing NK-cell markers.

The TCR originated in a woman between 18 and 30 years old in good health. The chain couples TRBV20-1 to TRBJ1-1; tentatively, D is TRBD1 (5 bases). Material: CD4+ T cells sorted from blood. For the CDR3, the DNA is TGCAGTGCTAGAGATCATCGGACACCCACTGAAGCTTTCTTT. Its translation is CSARDHRTPTEAFF.